These T cell receptor beta chains were read from a single sample in a study of metastatic and nonmetastatic thyroid tumors. TCRdb re-analyzed the PCR reads through MiXCR. The table lists approximately 8,200 clones, 27% of them singletons. Source material: adjacent normal tissue. All receptors derive from a female donor with papillary thyroid cancer or a benign thyroid nodule (not recorded which). Some clones in this sample may be carry-over from other donors' samples. Each CDR3 is given with its conserved first and last residue. A clone size is listed for some rows: how often the clone was seen (once, few, many), or a class if it is expanded.

medium-sized	TRBV28	CASSSGPAIYEQYF
NA	TRBV19	CASQLGAAEFF
NA	TRBV6-2/TRBV6-3	CASSYSLQRRNNEQFF
NA	TRBV30	CAWILSRGLSFGQPQHF
many	TRBV20-1	CSATGPSQETQYF
NA	TRBV6-1	CASRAGTGSSYEQYF
many	TRBV5-6	CASSSLAGVPYNEQFF
NA	TRBV28	CASSSGLAIYEHYF
many	TRBV15	CATSRRPGGADTQYF
many	TRBV20-1	CSARDRDRLAGAPGSWEQFF
medium-sized	TRBV7-9	CASSSSTEAFF
NA	TRBV11-1	CASSFNGNEQYF
NA	TRBV11-2	CASSSNRGRDTEAFF
NA	TRBV12-3/TRBV12-4	CARSFATGNSYEQYF
NA	TRBV13	CASSPRRSFNTEAFF
NA	TRBV6-1	CASSTPGPYNEQFF
medium-sized	TRBV28	CASRRTGSQTYGYTF
few	TRBV4-1	CASSRDQTEKLFF
NA	TRBV6-1	CASSEINTGELFF
NA	TRBV27	CASSSQGRQPQHF
medium-sized	TRBV6-5	CASSQSPPRLAGSGEQYF
NA	TRBV5-4	CASSLTGTGFYEQYF
NA	TRBV6-1	CASSEARGLAIYEQYF
many	TRBV30	CAKRGGSGNTIYF
NA	TRBV7-6	CASSLQLWGDEQYF
many	TRBV5-6	CASSLWPINQPQHF
NA	TRBV6-5	CASSYSSYPSSGNTIYF
many	TRBV5-6	CASTLGRNYEQYF
NA	TRBV11-3	CASSLESALQYF
many	TRBV20-1	CSARIFGQQETQYF
medium-sized	TRBV20-1	CSAPLAGAYNEQFF
many	TRBV5-1	CASSKGLAGYEQYF
many	TRBV11-2	CASSVIAGPTTEQFF
many	TRBV4-1	CASSQDRTGIYEQYF
many	TRBV25-1	CASREGTGASGNTIYF
few	TRBV6-8	CASHRTPGRTYSYEQYF
medium-sized	TRBV5-1	CASSSRTGRDSPLHF
NA	TRBV7-2	CASRKGVQWTQYF
NA	TRBV27	CASSKEVSYEQYF
NA	TRBV28	CARSHYGTVYYEQYF
many	TRBV18	CASSPETGFDYTF
NA	TRBV7-9	CASSLAMGNNEQFF
medium-sized	TRBV15	CATSRDRTGISYEQYF
medium-sized	TRBV7-3	CASSLNPYQLSGANVLTF
NA	TRBV19	CASSPEVRFRGSPQHF
medium-sized	TRBV28	CASRTALTQYF
NA	TRBV6-4	CASSDPKREYYNEQFF
NA	TRBV4-2	CASRGGRVGAEDTQYF